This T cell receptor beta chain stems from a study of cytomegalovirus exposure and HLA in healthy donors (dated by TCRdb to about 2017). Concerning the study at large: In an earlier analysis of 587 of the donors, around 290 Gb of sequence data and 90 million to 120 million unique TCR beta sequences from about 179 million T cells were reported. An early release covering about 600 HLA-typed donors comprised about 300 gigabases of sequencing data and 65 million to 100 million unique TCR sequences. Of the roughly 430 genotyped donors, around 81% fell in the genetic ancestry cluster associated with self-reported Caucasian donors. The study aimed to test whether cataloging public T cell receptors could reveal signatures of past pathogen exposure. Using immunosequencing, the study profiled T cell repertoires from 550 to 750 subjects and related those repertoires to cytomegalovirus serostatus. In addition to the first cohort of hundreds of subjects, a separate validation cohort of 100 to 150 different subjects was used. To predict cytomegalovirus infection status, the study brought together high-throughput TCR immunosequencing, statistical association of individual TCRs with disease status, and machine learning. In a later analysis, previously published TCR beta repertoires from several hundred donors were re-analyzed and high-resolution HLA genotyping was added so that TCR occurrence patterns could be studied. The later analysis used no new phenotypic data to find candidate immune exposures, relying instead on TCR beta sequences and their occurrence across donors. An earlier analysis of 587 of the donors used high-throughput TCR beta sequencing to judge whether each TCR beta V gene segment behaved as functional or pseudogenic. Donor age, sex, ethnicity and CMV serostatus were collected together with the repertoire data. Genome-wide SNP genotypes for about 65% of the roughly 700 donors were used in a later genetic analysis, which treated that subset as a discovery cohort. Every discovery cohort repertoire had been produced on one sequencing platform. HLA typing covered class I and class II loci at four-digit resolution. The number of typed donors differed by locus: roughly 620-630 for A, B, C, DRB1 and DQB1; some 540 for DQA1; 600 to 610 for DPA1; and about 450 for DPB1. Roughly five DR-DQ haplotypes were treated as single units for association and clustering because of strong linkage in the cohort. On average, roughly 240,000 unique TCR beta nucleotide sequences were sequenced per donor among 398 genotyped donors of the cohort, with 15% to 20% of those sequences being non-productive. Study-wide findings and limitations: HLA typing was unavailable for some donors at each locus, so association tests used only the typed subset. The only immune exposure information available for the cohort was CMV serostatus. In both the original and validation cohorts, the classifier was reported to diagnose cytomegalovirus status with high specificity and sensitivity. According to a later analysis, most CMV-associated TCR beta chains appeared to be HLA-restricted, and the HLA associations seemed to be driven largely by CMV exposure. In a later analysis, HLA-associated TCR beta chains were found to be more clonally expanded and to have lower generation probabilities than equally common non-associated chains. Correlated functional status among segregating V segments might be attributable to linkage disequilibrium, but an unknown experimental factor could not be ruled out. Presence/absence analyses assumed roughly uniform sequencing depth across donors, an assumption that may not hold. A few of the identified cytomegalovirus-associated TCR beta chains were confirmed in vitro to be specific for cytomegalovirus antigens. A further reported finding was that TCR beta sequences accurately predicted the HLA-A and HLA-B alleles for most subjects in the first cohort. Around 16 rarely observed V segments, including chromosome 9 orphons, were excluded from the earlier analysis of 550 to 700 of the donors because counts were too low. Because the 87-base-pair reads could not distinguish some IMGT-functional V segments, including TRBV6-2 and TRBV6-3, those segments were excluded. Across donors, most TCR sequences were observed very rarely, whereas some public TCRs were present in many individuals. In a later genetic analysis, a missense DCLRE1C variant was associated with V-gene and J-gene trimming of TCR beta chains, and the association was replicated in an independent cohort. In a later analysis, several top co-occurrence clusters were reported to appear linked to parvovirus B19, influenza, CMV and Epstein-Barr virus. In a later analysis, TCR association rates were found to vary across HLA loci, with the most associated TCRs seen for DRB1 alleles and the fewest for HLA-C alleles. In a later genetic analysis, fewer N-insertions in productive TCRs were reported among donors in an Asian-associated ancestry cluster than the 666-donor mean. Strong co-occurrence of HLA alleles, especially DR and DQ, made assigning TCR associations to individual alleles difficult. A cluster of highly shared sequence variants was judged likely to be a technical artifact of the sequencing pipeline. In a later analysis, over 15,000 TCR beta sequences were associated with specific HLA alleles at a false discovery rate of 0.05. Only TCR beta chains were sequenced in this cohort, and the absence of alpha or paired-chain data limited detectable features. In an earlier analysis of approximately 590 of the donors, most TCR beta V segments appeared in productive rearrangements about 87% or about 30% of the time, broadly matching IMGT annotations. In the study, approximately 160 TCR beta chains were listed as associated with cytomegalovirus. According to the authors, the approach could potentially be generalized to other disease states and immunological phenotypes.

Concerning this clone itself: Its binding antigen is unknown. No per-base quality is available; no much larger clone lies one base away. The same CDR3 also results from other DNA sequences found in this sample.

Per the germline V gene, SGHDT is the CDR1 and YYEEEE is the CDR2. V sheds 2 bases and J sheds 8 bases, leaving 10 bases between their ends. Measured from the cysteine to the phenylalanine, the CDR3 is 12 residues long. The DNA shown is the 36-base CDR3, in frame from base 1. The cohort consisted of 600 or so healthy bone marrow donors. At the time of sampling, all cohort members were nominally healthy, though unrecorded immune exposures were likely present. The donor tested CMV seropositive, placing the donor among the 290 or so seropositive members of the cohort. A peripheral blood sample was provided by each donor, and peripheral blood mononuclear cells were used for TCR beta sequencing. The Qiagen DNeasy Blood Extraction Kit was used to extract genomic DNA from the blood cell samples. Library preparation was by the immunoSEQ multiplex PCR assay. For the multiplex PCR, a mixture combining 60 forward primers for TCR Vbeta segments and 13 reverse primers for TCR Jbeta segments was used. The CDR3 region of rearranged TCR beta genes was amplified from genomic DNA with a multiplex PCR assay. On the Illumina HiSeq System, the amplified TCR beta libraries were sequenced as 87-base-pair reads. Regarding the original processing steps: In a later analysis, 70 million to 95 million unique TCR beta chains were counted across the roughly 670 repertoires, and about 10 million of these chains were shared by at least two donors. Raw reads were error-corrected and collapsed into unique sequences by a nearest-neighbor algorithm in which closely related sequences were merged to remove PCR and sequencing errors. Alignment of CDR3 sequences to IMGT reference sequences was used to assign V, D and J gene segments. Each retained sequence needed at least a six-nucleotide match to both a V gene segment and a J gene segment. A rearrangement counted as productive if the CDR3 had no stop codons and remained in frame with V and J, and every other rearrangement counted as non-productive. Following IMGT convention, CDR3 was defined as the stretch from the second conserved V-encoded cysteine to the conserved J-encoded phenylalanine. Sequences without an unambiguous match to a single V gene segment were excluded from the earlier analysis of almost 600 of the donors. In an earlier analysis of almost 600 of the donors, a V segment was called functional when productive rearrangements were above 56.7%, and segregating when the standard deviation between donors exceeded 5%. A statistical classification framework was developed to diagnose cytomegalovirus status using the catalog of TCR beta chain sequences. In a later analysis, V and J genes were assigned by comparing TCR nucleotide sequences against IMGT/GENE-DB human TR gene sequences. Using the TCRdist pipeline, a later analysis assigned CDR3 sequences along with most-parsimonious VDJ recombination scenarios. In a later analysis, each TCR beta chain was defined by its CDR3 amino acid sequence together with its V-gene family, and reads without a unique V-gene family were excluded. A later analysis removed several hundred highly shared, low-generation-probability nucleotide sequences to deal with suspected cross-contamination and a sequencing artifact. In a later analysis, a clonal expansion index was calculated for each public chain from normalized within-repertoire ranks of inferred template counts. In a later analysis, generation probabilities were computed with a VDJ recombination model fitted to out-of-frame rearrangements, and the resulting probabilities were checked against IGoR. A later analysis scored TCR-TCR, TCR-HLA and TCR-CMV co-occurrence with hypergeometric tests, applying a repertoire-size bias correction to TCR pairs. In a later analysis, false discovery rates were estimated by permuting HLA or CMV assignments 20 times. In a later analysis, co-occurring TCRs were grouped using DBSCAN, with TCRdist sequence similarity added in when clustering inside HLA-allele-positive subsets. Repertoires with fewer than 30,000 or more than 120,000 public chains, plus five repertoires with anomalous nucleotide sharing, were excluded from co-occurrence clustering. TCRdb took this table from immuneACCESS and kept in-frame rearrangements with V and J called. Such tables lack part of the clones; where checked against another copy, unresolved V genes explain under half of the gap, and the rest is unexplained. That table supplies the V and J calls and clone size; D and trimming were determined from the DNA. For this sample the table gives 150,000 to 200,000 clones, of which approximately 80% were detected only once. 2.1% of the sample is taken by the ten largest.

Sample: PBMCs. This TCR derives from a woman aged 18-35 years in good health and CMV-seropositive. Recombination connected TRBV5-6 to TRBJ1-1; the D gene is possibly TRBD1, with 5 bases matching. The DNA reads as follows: TGTGCCAGCAGCTTCGGGGGGACCGAAGCTTTCTTT. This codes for CASSFGGTEAFF. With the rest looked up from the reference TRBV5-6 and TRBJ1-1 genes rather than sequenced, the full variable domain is DAGVTQSPTHLIKTRGQQVTLRCSPKSGHDTVSWYQQALGQGPQFIFQYYEEEERQRGNFPDRFSGHQFPNYSSELNVNALLLGDSALYLCASSFGGTEAFFGQGTRLTVV.